Presented here are 31 T cell receptor beta chains from one specimen sequenced in a study of naive and memory T cell subsets. Whole-blood samples were 2 to 3 ml of peripheral blood from healthy adult volunteers. For blood and skin samples, reverse transcription used TCR alpha and beta constant primers. One entry per CDR3 protein, called by TCRdb with MiXCR from the 5' RACE reads. The table shows about 20,000 distinct CDR3 sequences, with around 3.9% occurring only once. Receptor source: a male donor in good health.

There are many counts of this clonotype. V gene TRBV12-3 or TRBV12-4 combines with J gene TRBJ2-7, with 10 bases matching TRBD1. This CDR3 spans 13 amino acids. With V trimmed by 4 bases and J by 4 bases, 1 base remained unmatched. CDR3: CASSWTGGYEQYF. In DNA, the CDR3 is TGTGCCAGCAGTTGGACAGGGGGGTACGAGCAGTACTTC.

This clonotype was seen repeatedly, ten times or more. The chain recombines TRBV20-1 with TRBJ2-1; D may be TRBD2 (5 bases). From germline, CDR1 is DFQATT and CDR2 SNEGSKA (reference sequence). With 6 bases removed from V and 7 bases from J, the gap between germline ends came to 19 bases. There are 14 residues in the CDR3. The CDR3 loop is CSAYSPGNANEQFF. The CDR3 nucleotides read TGCAGTGCCTACTCCCCGGGGAATGCGAATGAGCAGTTCTTC.

Comments on this clonotype: It may be a read error: a sequence one base away is much more abundant. The chain combines TRBV16 with TRBJ1-2; no firm D call. CDR1 is KGHSY, CDR2 FQNENV, per germline. The CDR3 is 13 amino acids. The CDR3 DNA sequence: TGTGCCAGCAGCCAGGGCATGAGCTATGGCGACACCTTC. Protein sequence: CASSQGMSYGDTF.

This clonotype was recorded at least ten times. The chain employs TRBV20-1 and TRBJ2-7; TRBD1 agrees at 10 bases. Per the germline V gene, CDR1 is DFQATT and CDR2 is SNEGSKA (reference sequence). The CDR3 length is 13 residues. V lost 5 bases to trimming and J lost 3 bases; unmatched junction nucleotides: 4. The CDR3 is CSAYRDRGYEQYF. CDR3 DNA: TGCAGTGCTTACCGGGACAGGGGCTACGAGCAGTACTTC.

This clonotype showed up many times. V usage is TRBV6-5 and J usage is TRBJ1-1; maybe TRBD1 (5 bases). V lost 2 bases, J lost 8 bases, and 12 bases lay in between. CDR1 is MNHEY and CDR2 is SVGAGI in the germline V gene. This CDR3 comprises 13 residues. The CDR3 nucleotides are TGTGCCAGCAGTTACCTTGGCGACAGAGAAGCTTTCTTT. Translating gives CASSYLGDREAFF.

In this sample, this clonotype turned up many times. The V call is TRBV5-1, the J call TRBJ1-1; possible D gene TRBD1, 6 bases. V shed 4 bases and J shed 4 bases, with 14 bases lying between them. The CDR3 loop spans 14 amino acids. Germline V lookup: CDR1 SGHRS, CDR2 YFSETQ. CDR3 sequence (DNA): TGCGCCAGCAGCCCGGAGGGGGTTAGCACTGAAGCTTTCTTT. This gives the protein CASSPEGVSTEAFF.

This clonotype appeared many times. V gene TRBV27 combines with J gene TRBJ2-7; D gene uncertain. Trimming left V 6 bases short and J 1 base short, with 16 bases between. The CDR3 spans 15 residues. Germline V gives CDR1 MNHEY, CDR2 SMNVEV (reference sequence). The DNA of the CDR3 is TGTGCCAGCAGAAAGCCAGGCAGCCTTTCCTACGAGCAGTACTTC. Its protein product is CASRKPGSLSYEQYF.

The chain recombines TRBV19 with TRBJ2-1; 13 nucleotides agree with TRBD2. The J segment lost 9 bases and the V segment lost 5 bases, leaving 7 bases of the junction unmatched. This CDR3 has 15 residues. Per the germline V gene, CDR1 is LNHDA and CDR2 is SQIVND (reference sequence). CDR3 region: CASSLPGLAGVEQFF. The DNA for the CDR3 is TGTGCCAGTAGTCTTCCAGGACTAGCGGGGGTTGAGCAGTTCTTC.

In its sample, this clonotype was seen many times. The rearrangement links TRBV11-2 to TRBJ2-5; 11 positions agree with TRBD2. The CDR3 extends over 14 amino acids. J gave up 4 bases and V 6 bases, and 4 bases lay outside the gene matches. Looked up from germline, CDR1 is SGHAT and CDR2 is FQNNGV. CDR3 nucleotides: TGTGCCAGCAGACCCGGACTAGCGGGAGAGACCCAGTACTTC. Its protein is CASRPGLAGETQYF.

In this sample, this clonotype turned up many times. The rearrangement uses TRBV5-4 and TRBJ2-3, with TRBD1 matching over 9 bases. The CDR3 has 18 residues. Germline V CDR1 and CDR2: SGHNT, YYREEE (reference sequence). Losses at the gene ends were 0 bases for V and 2 bases for J; bases not matched to a gene: 10. CDR3 region: CASSLDARTGEDTDTQYF. In DNA form, the CDR3 reads TGTGCCAGCAGCTTGGACGCCCGGACAGGGGAAGACACAGATACGCAGTATTTT.

This clonotype was counted many times. The chain couples TRBV6-1 to TRBJ1-6; no definite D call. Germline CDR1 MNHNS, CDR2 SASEGT. The V end lost 4 bases, the J end lost 8 bases, and 9 bases lay between the germline ends. The CDR3 sequence is 13 residues long. As DNA, the CDR3 is TGTGCCAGCAGTGTCCATTTGGATTCACCCCTCCACTTT. Amino acids: CASSVHLDSPLHF.

This clonotype was seen ten or more times. The gene calls are TRBV24-1 and TRBJ2-3; D might be TRBD2 (6 bases). This CDR3 region has 14 residues. V lost 4 bases, J lost 4 bases, and 11 bases lay in between. CDR1 is KGHDR, CDR2 SFDVKD, per germline. CDR3 sequence: CATSDWDSPDTQYF. CDR3 DNA: TGTGCCACCAGTGACTGGGACTCCCCAGATACGCAGTATTTT.

This clonotype was recorded at least ten times. This sequence joins TRBV6-5 and TRBJ2-4, with 9 bases identical to TRBD1. The CDR3 runs 14 residues. V lost 5 bases and J lost 4; bases outside the gene matches: 3. The germline gives CDR1 MNHEY, CDR2 SVGAGI. DNA of the CDR3: TGTGCCAGCAGTACAGGGGGCGCGAAAAACATTCAGTACTTC. Amino acids: CASSTGGAKNIQYF.

Concerning this clonotype: Since a much larger clone is just one base distant, this may be a read error. This chain uses TRBV10-3 with TRBJ1-4, with D perhaps TRBD1 (5 bases). CDR3 length equals 13 residues. Trimming left V 5 bases short and J 8 bases short, with 12 bases between. From germline, CDR1 is ENHRY and CDR2 SYGVKD. CDR3 sequence: CAISKQGEEKLFF. CDR3 nucleotides: TGTGCCATCAGTAAGCAGGGCGAGGAAAAACTGTTTTTT.

This clonotype was found many times. J is TRBJ2-7 and V is TRBV10-2; no definite D call. CDR3 size: 14 residues. Germline V gives CDR1 WSHSY, CDR2 SAAADI. V was shortened by 6 bases and J by 4 bases, with 16 bases between the two germline ends. CDR3 in amino acids: CASSSYTGRYEQYF. The CDR3, as DNA: TGCGCCAGCAGCTCCTACACCGGACGGTACGAGCAGTACTTC.

This clonotype was seen repeatedly, ten times or more. The gene calls are TRBV5-1 and TRBJ2-2, with TRBD1 identical over 9 bases. The germline gives CDR1 SGHRS, CDR2 YFSETQ. The CDR3 is 18 residues long. With 4 bases clipped from V and 2 bases from J, the junction kept 12 bases outside the gene matches. CDR3 bases: TGCGCCAGCAGCATTCTTCCGGGACAGGGAACCAACACCGGGGAGCTGTTTTTT. This translates into CASSILPGQGTNTGELFF.

Turning to this clonotype: A much larger clonotype is one base distant, so this may be a read error. The chain is built from TRBV6-4 and TRBJ1-4; possibly TRBD1 for D (6 bases). Germline assignment: CDR1 MRHNA and CDR2 SNTAGT. This CDR3 region has 13 residues. The chain's CDR3 is CASSENRGARLVF. Here the CDR3 DNA reads TGTGCCAGCAGCGAAAATCGGGGGGCGCGACTGGTTTTT.

This clonotype was counted ten times or more. This sequence joins TRBV6-1 and TRBJ1-5; D call uncertain. This CDR3 spans 17 amino acids. Germline-derived CDR1 and CDR2 are MNHNS and SASEGT. Trimming removed 1 base at V and 1 base at J, with 14 bases between. CDR3 region: CASSEVVGVKSNQPQHF. The CDR3 nucleotides read TGTGCCAGCAGTGAAGTTGTCGGGGTTAAAAGCAATCAGCCCCAGCATTTT.

This clonotype was detected ten times or more. This chain uses TRBV4-1 with TRBJ1-5, with a possible D match to TRBD1 (5 bases). The CDR3 loop spans 17 amino acids. CDR1 is MGHRA, CDR2 YSYEKL, per germline. V was clipped by 0 bases and J by 7 bases, with 19 bases between them. DNA for the CDR3: TGCGCCAGCAGCCAAGAAGGGGTCACAGGTCTTTGGCAGCCCCAGCATTTT. Its translation: CASSQEGVTGLWQPQHF.

This clonotype has ten or more counts. This chain joins TRBV7-2 and TRBJ2-7; D remains ambiguous. The CDR3 is 15 amino acids. V was shortened by 2 bases and J by 1 base, with 12 bases between the two germline ends. Germline V lookup: CDR1 SGHTA, CDR2 FQGNSA. In DNA form, the CDR3 reads TGTGCCAGCAGCTTAAGGCTTGCGCCATCCTACGAGCAGTACTTC. This gives the protein CASSLRLAPSYEQYF.

This clonotype appeared many times. V gene TRBV24-1 combines with J gene TRBJ1-5; D ambiguous. Looked up from germline, CDR1 is KGHDR and CDR2 is SFDVKD. Trimming took 6 bases from V and 0 from J, leaving 5 bases between them. CDR3 length: 13 amino acids. CDR3 in amino acids: CATSRVSNQPQHF. CDR3 nucleotides: TGTGCCACCAGTCGAGTTAGCAATCAGCCCCAGCATTTT.

This clonotype was recorded many times. V gene TRBV12-3 or TRBV12-4 combines with J gene TRBJ1-4; TRBD1 aligns across 7 bases. V lost 6 bases to trimming and J lost 7 bases; unmatched junction nucleotides: 8. The CDR3 spans 14 residues. The CDR3 loop reads CASSPPGGTEKLFF. The DNA for the CDR3 is TGTGCCAGCAGCCCCCCAGGGGGAACTGAAAAACTGTTTTTT.

This clonotype was observed at least ten times. The CDR3 nucleotides are TGCAGTGCTACAAACCGGGACAGGGAAGTAGGCACTGAAGCTTTCTTT. The encoded protein is CSATNRDREVGTEAFF. The V and J genes are TRBV20-1 and TRBJ1-1; 9 positions match TRBD1. The trim removed 4 bases at V and 4 bases at J, leaving 13 bases unmatched. Germline CDR1 reads DFQATT; CDR2 reads SNEGSKA (reference sequence). This CDR3 comprises 16 residues.

Regarding this clonotype: This clone may be a read error of a much larger clone one base away. CDR3 in DNA: TGCAGTGCTGGCCGGGAGGGACAGCCCCAGAATTTT. Amino acid sequence: CSAGREGQPQNF. This chain joins TRBV20-1 and TRBJ1-5; 7 positions match TRBD1. CDR1 is DFQATT and CDR2 is SNEGSKA in the germline V gene (reference sequence). The CDR3 consists of 12 residues.

This clonotype has a count of ten or more. The chain combines TRBV27 with TRBJ2-3; 7 bases map to TRBD1. CDR1 is MNHEY and CDR2 is SMNVEV in the germline V gene (reference sequence). This CDR3 comprises 14 residues. The V and J ends lost 6 bases and 2 bases, in that order; junction bases with no gene match: 5. CDR3 region: CASRQGLNTDTQYF. The CDR3 DNA follows: TGTGCCAGCAGACAGGGGCTAAACACAGATACGCAGTATTTT.

This clonotype showed up many times. In nucleotides, the CDR3 is TGCAGCGCACTGGACGCGGGACTGTTTTTT. Translating it yields CSALDAGLFF. This chain connects TRBV29-1 to TRBJ1-4; the D is unclear. The V and J ends lost 7 bases and 13 bases respectively, with 13 bases between them. This CDR3 is built from 10 residues. CDR1 SQVTM and CDR2 ANQGSEA come from the germline V gene.

This clonotype has ten or more counts. The rearrangement joins TRBV6-5 to TRBJ1-5; TRBD1 agrees at 11 bases. This CDR3 contains 14 residues. V trimming: 5 bases; J trimming: 6 bases; junction bases outside the gene matches: 3. Germline V gene sequence: CDR1 MNHEY, CDR2 SVGAGI. The DNA for the CDR3 is TGTGCCAGCAGTAAGGACAGGGGGCCTCAGCCCCAGCATTTT. This sequence encodes CASSKDRGPQPQHF.

The chain is built from TRBV9 and TRBJ1-5; the D is unclear. V dropped 1 base and J dropped 5 bases, with 19 bases sitting between them. CDR1 and CDR2 from the germline V gene are SGDLS and YYNGEE. The CDR3 runs 17 residues. DNA for the CDR3: TGTGCCAGCAGCGTAAGCCCAGGACCCCCCCCTGATCAGCCCCAGCATTTT. Its translation is CASSVSPGPPPDQPQHF.

There are many counts of this clonotype. The chain uses TRBV28 and TRBJ1-5; D gene ambiguous. The CDR3 contains 16 residues. V lost 10 bases, J lost 1 base, and 20 bases lay in between. Germline V gene lookup returns CDR1 MDHEN and CDR2 SYDVKM. The CDR3 nucleotides are TGTGCCACCCTAGACTTTGGGGTTGGGAGCAATCAGCCCCAGCATTTT. Amino acids: CATLDFGVGSNQPQHF.

This clonotype was recorded many times. The chain is built from TRBV7-8 and TRBJ1-6; a possible D gene is TRBD1 (6 bases). V was cut by 1 base and J by 3 bases, with 13 bases left in between. The CDR3 runs to 17 residues. Germline V gene lookup returns CDR1 SGHVS and CDR2 FQNEAQ. CDR3 sequence (DNA): TGTGCCAGCAGCTTAGGGCCAGGGGAAGGCTATAATTCACCCCTCCACTTT. It encodes CASSLGPGEGYNSPLHF. The variable domain in full, completed from reference TRBV7-8 and TRBJ1-6, reads GAGVSQSPRYKVAKRGQDVALRCDPISGHVSLFWYQQALGQGPEFLTYFQNEAQLDKSGLPSDRFFAERPEGSVSTLKIQRTQQEDSAVYLCASSLGPGEGYNSPLHFGNGTRLTVT.

Many counts were recorded for this clonotype. This chain connects TRBV5-5 to TRBJ2-7; D call uncertain. Trimming shortened V by 3 bases and J by 0 bases, and 13 bases separated the two germline ends. Germline values: CDR1 SGHKS, CDR2 YYEKEE (reference sequence). There are 15 residues in the CDR3. The CDR3 protein is CASSSHFGISYEQYF. CDR3 nucleotide sequence: TGTGCCAGCAGCTCACATTTTGGGATCTCCTACGAGCAGTACTTC.